This T cell receptor (beta chain) was captured in a study of T cell changes during pregnancy in multiple sclerosis. Profiled with immunoSEQ multiplex PCR; TCRdb holds only in-frame clones, not every one. In the table there are under 60,000 clones, 94% of which are singletons. CDR3 length: 14 amino acids. Germline CDR1 reads SEHNR; CDR2 reads FQNEAQ (reference sequence). Deletions cut 5 bases from V and 1 base from J, with 11 bases between. The sample consisted of CD4+ T cells from peripheral blood mononuclear cells, taken in the third trimester of pregnancy. The clonotype was recovered from a female donor with multiple sclerosis, enrolled in a pregnancy study. The J gene is TRBJ2-5, the V gene TRBV7-9; perhaps TRBD1 as D (6 bases). The CDR3 DNA follows: TGTGCCAGCAGCGATACAGGGATCCAAGAGACCCAGTACTTC. Encoded protein: CASSDTGIQETQYF.